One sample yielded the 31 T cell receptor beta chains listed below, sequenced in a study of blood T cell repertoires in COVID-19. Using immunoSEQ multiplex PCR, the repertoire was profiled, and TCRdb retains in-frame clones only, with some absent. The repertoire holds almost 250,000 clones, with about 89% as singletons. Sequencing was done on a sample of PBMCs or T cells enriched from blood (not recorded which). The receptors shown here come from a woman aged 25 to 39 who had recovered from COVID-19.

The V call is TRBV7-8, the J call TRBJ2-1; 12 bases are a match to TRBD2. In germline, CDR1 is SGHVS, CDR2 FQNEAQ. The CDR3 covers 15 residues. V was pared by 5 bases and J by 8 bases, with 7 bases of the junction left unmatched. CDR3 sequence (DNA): TGTGCCAGCAGCCCTTGGACTAGCGGGATTGATGAGCAGTTCTTC. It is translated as CASSPWTSGIDEQFF.

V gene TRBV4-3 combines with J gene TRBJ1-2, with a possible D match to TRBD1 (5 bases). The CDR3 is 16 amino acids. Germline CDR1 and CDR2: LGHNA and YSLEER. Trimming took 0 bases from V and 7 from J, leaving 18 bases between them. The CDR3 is CASSQDRAGLSSGYTF. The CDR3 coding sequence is TGCGCCAGCAGCCAAGATCGAGCAGGGCTTAGCTCTGGCTACACCTTC.

CDR3 sequence reads: CASSQGLSTPYGYTF. The CDR3 DNA follows: TGTGCCAGCAGCCAGGGCCTTTCAACCCCCTATGGCTACACCTTC. This chain connects TRBV14 to TRBJ1-2; no clear D. Deletions cut 3 bases from V and 4 bases from J, with 15 bases between. Per the germline V gene, CDR1 is SGHDN and CDR2 is FVKESK. The CDR3 covers 15 residues.

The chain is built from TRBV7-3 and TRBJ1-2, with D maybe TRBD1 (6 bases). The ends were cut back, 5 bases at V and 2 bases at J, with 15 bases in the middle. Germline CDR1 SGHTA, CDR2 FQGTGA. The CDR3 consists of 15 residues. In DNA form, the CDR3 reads TGTGCCAGCAGCGTCACAGGGCAGGAGAACTATGGCTACACCTTC. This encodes CASSVTGQENYGYTF.

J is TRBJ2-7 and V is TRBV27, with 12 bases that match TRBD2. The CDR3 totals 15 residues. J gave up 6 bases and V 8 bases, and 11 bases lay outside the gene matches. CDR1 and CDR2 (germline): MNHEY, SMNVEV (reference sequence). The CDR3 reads CASSPRLAGEREQYF. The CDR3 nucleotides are TGTGCCAGCTCGCCCAGACTAGCGGGAGAACGCGAGCAGTACTTC.

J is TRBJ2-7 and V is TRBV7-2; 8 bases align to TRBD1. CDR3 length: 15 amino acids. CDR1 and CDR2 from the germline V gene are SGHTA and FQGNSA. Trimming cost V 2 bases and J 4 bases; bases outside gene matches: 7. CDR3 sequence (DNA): TGTGCCAGCAGCTTATACGACAGGGGCAGTTACGAGCAGTACTTC. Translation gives CASSLYDRGSYEQYF.

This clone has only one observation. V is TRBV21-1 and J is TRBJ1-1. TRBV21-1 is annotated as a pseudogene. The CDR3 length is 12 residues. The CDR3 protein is CASSPPSTEAFF. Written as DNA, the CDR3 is TGTGCCAGCAGCCCCCCTTCCACTGAAGCTTTCTTT.

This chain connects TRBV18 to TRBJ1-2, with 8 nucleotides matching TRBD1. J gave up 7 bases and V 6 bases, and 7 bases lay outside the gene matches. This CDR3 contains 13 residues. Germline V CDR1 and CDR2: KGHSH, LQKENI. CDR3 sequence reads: CASSLDRDGGYTF. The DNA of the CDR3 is TGTGCCAGCTCCTTGGACAGGGACGGTGGCTACACCTTC.

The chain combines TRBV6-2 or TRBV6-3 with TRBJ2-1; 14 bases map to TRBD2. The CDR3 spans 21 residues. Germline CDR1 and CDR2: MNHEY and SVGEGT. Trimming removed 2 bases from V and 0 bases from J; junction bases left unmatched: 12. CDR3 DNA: TGTGCCAGCAGTTACCGGGGTACCGGACTAGCGGGAGGAGGCTCCTACAATGAGCAGTTCTTC. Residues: CASSYRGTGLAGGGSYNEQFF.

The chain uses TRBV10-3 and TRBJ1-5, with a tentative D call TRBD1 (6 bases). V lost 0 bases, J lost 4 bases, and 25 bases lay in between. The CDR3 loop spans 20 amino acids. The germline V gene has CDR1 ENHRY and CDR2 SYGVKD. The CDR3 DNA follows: TGTGCCATCAGTGAGTCGGCTTTAAGGGGGGGCCCGACTACGAATCAGCCCCAGCATTTT. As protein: CAISESALRGGPTTNQPQHF.

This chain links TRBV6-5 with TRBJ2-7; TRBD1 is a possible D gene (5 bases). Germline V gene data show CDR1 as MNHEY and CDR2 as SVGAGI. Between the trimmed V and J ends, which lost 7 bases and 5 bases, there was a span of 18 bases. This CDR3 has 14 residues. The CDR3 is CASTPHQGGDEQYF. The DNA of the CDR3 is TGTGCCAGCACCCCACACCAGGGTGGCGACGAGCAGTACTTC.

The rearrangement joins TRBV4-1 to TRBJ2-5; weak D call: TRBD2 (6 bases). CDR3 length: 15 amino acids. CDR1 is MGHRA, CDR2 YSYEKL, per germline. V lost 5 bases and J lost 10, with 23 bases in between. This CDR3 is CASSSQTQRVRDQYF. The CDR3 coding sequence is TGCGCCAGCAGCTCCCAAACCCAGCGGGTTCGGGACCAGTACTTC.

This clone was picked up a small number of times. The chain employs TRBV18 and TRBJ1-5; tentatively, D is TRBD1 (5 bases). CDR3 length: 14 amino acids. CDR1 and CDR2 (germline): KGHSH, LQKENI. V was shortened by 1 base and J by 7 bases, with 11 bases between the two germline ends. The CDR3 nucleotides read TGTGCCAGCTCACCACAAGGGGCGAAACAGCCCCAGCATTTT. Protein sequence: CASSPQGAKQPQHF.

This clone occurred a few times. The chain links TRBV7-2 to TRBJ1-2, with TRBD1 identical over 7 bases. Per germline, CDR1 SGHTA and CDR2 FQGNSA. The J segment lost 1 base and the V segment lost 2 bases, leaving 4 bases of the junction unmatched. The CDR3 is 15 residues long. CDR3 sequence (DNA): TGTGCCAGCAGCTTACGACAGGGTAATAACTATGGCTACACCTTC. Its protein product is CASSLRQGNNYGYTF.

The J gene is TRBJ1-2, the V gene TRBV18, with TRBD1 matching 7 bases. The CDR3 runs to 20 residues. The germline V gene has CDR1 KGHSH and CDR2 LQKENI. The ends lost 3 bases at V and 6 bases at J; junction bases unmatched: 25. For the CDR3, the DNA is TGTGCCAGCTCACCGGGTCAACTCTACAGGAACAGGGGAATTTCAGATGGCTACACCTTC. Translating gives CASSPGQLYRNRGISDGYTF.

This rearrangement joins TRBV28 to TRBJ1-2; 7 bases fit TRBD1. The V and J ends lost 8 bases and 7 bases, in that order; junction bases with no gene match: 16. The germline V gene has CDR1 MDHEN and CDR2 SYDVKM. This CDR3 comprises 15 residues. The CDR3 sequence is CASETNDRVKGGYTF. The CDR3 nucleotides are TGTGCCAGCGAAACGAACGACAGGGTAAAGGGTGGCTACACCTTC.

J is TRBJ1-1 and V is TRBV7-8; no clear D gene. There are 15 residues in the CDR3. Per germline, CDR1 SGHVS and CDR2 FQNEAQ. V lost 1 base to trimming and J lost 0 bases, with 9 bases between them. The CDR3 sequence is CASSLGRNLNTEAFF. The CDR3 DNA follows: TGTGCCAGCAGCTTAGGGAGGAACCTGAACACTGAAGCTTTCTTT.

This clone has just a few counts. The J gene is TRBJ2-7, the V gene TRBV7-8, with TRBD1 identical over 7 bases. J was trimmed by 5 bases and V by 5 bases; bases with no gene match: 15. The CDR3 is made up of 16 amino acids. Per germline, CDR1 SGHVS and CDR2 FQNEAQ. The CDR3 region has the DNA TGTGCCAGCAGCCCTCGCTTTACAGGGGTCACGAACGAGCAGTACTTC. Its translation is CASSPRFTGVTNEQYF. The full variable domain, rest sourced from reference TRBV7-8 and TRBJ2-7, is GAGVSQSPRYKVAKRGQDVALRCDPISGHVSLFWYQQALGQGPEFLTYFQNEAQLDKSGLPSDRFFAERPEGSVSTLKIQRTQQEDSAVYLCASSPRFTGVTNEQYFGPGTRLTVT.

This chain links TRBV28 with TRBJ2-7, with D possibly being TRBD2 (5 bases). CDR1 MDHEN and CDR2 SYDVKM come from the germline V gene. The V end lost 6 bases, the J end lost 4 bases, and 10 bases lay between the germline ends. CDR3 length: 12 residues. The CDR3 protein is CASRGVNYEQYF. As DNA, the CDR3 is TGTGCCAGCAGGGGAGTCAATTACGAGCAGTACTTC.

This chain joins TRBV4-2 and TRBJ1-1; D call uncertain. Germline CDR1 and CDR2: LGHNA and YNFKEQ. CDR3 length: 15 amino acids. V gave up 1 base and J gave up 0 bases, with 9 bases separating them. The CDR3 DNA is TGTGCCAGCAGCCAAGGGGCAGGTTTGAACACTGAAGCTTTCTTT. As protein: CASSQGAGLNTEAFF.

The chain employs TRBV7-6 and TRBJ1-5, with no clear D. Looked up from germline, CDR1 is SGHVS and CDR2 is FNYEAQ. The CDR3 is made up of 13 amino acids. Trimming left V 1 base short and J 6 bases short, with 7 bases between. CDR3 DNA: TGTGCCAGCAGCTTAGAGTCGGGTCAGCCCCAGCATTTT. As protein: CASSLESGQPQHF.

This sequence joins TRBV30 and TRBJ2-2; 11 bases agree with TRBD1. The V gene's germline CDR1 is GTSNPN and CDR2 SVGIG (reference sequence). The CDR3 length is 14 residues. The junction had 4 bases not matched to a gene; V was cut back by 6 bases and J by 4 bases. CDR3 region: CACRTGGGTGELFF. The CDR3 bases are TGTGCCTGCCGGACAGGGGGCGGCACCGGGGAGCTGTTTTTT.

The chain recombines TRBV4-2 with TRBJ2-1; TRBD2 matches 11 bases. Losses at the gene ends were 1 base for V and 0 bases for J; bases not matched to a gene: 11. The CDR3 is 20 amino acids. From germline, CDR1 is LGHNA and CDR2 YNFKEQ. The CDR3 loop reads CASSQVGGLTSGSSYNEQFF. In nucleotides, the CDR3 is TGTGCCAGCAGCCAAGTCGGGGGCCTTACTAGCGGGAGCTCCTACAATGAGCAGTTCTTC.

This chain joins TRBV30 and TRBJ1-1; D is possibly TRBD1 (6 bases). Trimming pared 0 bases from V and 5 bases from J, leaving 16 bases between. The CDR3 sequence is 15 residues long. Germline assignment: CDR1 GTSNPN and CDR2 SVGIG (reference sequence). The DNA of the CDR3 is TGTGCCTGGAGTGTACGGATTTCAGGGGATACTGAAGCTTTCTTT. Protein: CAWSVRISGDTEAFF.

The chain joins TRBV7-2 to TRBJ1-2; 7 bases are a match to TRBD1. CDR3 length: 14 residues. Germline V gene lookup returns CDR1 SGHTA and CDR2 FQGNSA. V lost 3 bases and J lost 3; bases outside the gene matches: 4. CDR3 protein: CASSFNQGDYGYTF. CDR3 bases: TGTGCCAGCAGCTTTAACCAGGGGGACTATGGCTACACCTTC.

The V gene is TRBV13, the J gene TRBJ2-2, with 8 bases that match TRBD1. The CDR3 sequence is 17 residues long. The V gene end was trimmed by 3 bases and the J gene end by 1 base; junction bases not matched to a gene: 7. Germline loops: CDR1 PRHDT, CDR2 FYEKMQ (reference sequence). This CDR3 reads CASSFFLGQVNTGELFF. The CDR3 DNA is TGTGCCAGCAGCTTTTTCCTGGGACAGGTGAACACCGGGGAGCTGTTTTTT.

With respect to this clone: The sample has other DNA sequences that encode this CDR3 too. The CDR3 here is CASSTGQGNTEAFF. CDR3 coding DNA: TGCGCCAGCAGCACTGGACAGGGAAACACTGAAGCTTTCTTT. The V gene is TRBV5-1, the J gene TRBJ1-1, with TRBD1 identical over 8 bases. The germline gives CDR1 SGHRS, CDR2 YFSETQ. V lost 4 bases to trimming and J lost 2 bases; unmatched junction nucleotides: 4. This CDR3 comprises 14 residues.

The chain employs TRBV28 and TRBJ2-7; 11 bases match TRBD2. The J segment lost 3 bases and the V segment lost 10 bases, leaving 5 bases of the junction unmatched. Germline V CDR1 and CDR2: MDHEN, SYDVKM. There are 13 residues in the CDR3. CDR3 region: CAIVAGGSYEQYF. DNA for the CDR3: TGTGCCATCGTAGCGGGAGGGAGCTACGAGCAGTACTTC.

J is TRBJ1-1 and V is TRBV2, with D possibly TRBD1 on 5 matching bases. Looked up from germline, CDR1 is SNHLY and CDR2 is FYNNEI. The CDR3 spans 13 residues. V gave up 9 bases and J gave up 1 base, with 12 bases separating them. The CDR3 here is CARGEGRNTEAFF. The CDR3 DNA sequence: TGTGCCAGAGGGGAGGGGCGGAACACTGAAGCTTTCTTT.

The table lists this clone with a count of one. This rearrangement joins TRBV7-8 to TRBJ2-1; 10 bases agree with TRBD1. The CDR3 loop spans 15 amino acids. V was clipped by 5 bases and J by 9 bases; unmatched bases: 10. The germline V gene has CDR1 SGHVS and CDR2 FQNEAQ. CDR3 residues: CASSPGTGAWGEQFF. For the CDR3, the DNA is TGTGCCAGCAGCCCGGGGACAGGGGCTTGGGGTGAGCAGTTCTTC.

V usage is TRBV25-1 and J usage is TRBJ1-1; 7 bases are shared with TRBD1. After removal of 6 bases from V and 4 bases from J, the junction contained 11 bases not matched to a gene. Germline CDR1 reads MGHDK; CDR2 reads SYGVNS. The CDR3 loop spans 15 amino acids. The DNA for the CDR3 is TGTGCCAGCAGGCAAACAGGGGTAGGAGGCACTGAAGCTTTCTTT. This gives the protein CASRQTGVGGTEAFF.